The 5 T cell receptor beta chains listed next were all sequenced from one sample in a study of T-cell reconstitution after alpha-beta-depleted transplantation in children. This sample's TCRbeta library carried unique molecular identifier barcodes. TCRdb re-called the PCR reads through MiXCR, storing one row per CDR3 protein. The profile covers hundreds of thousands of distinct CDR3 sequences, with roughly 8% appearing a single time and 6.3% taken by the ten largest. The sample consisted of PBMCs, mostly from graft donor cells, taken 180 days after TCRalphabeta/CD19-depleted stem cell transplant. Receptor source: a male patient aged 10-17 years who had a stem cell transplant for acute lymphoblastic leukemia, so the T cells may come from the graft donor.

This clonotype was found many times. J is TRBJ2-2 and V is TRBV5-1; tentative D call: TRBD1 (5 bases). The length of the CDR3 is 15 residues. The ends were cut back, 0 bases at V and 5 bases at J, with 11 bases in the middle. Per germline, CDR1 SGHRS and CDR2 YFSETQ. The DNA for the CDR3 is TGCGCCAGCAGCTTGGCGACAGTTGTTACCGGGGAGCTGTTTTTT. Encoded protein: CASSLATVVTGELFF. Complete variable domain (other parts from reference TRBV5-1 and TRBJ2-2): KAGVTQTPRYLIKTRGQQVTLSCSPISGHRSVSWYQQTPGQGLQFLFEYFSETQRNKGNFPGRFSGRQFSNSRSEMNVSTLELGDSALYLCASSLATVVTGELFFGEGSRLTVL.

This clonotype was seen a handful of times. The V call is TRBV21-1, the J call TRBJ2-1; the D segment call TRBD2 is taken from the table without a DNA check. TRBV21-1 is a pseudogene segment. The CDR3 is 15 amino acids. The CDR3 bases are TGTGCCAGCAGCAAACCCTCGGGGGGGTGGAATGAGCAGTTCTTC. Protein: CASSKPSGGWNEQFF.

This clonotype was seen at least ten times. The J gene is TRBJ2-7, the V gene TRBV12-3 or TRBV12-4; D is ambiguous. The CDR3 covers 12 residues. Trimming removed 5 bases at V and 6 bases at J, with 11 bases between. The CDR3 DNA reads TGTGCCAGCAGTCCCCGGGCTCTCGAGCAGTACTTC. The encoded protein is CASSPRALEQYF.

In its sample, this clonotype was seen many times. The V call is TRBV20-1, the J call TRBJ2-5; 8 bases line up with TRBD2. V gave up 6 bases and J gave up 7 bases; unmatched junction bases: 10. Germline CDR1 and CDR2: DFQATT and SNEGSKA (reference sequence). The CDR3 loop spans 13 amino acids. CDR3 sequence (DNA): TGCAGTGCGTTAGCGGGAACAGCGGGGACCCAGTACTTC. Its protein is CSALAGTAGTQYF.

This clonotype was recorded many times. This chain connects TRBV6-5 to TRBJ1-2, with a possible D match to TRBD1 (5 bases). The CDR3 has 15 amino acids. Germline CDR1 MNHEY, CDR2 SVGAGI. V lost 6 bases to trimming and J lost 0 bases, with 14 bases between them. CDR3 coding DNA: TGTGCCAGCAGATCCGACAGCCTAGCTAACTATGGCTACACCTTC. As protein: CASRSDSLANYGYTF.